Listed here are 20 T cell receptor beta chains from one sample, sequenced in a study of blood T cell repertoires in COVID-19. Clones were read by immunoSEQ multiplex PCR, and TCRdb kept only the in-frame ones, dropping some. The table shows 380,000 or so clones, with approximately 87% occurring only once. The sequenced sample consisted of PBMCs or T cells enriched from blood (not recorded which). These receptors all stem from a man under 40 who had recovered from COVID-19.

The chain links TRBV7-2 to TRBJ1-5; 7 nucleotides match TRBD1. Germline assignment: CDR1 SGHTA and CDR2 FQGNSA. The CDR3 loop spans 18 amino acids. The J segment lost 0 bases and the V segment lost 4 bases, leaving 12 bases of the junction unmatched. This chain's CDR3 is CASSSEGASQYSNQPQHF. CDR3 bases: TGTGCCAGCAGCTCAGAGGGGGCGAGCCAATATAGCAATCAGCCCCAGCATTTT.

The chain joins TRBV10-3 to TRBJ1-5, with TRBD1 matching 9 bases. The V and J ends lost 0 bases and 4 bases, in that order; junction bases with no gene match: 4. The CDR3 contains 16 residues. Germline V lookup: CDR1 ENHRY, CDR2 SYGVKD. The CDR3 reads CAISESLGTGNQPQHF. CDR3 DNA sequence: TGTGCCATCAGTGAGTCCTTAGGGACAGGGAATCAGCCCCAGCATTTT.

The chain links TRBV7-2 to TRBJ2-5; 7 positions agree with TRBD2. Germline loops: CDR1 SGHTA, CDR2 FQGNSA. The J segment lost 4 bases and the V segment lost 8 bases, leaving 7 bases of the junction unmatched. This CDR3 has 13 residues. Here the CDR3 DNA reads TGTGCCAGCGGCAGCGGGGCATCAGAGACCCAGTACTTC. This codes for CASGSGASETQYF.

The chain employs TRBV7-2 and TRBJ1-3; the D gene is possibly TRBD1 (5 bases). The CDR3 spans 15 residues. The germline V gene has CDR1 SGHTA and CDR2 FQGNSA. With 1 base removed from V and 1 base from J, the gap between germline ends came to 8 bases. CDR3 loop: CASSLVGGSGNTIYF. The DNA for the CDR3 is TGTGCCAGCAGCTTAGTGGGGGGATCTGGAAACACCATATATTTT.

This rearrangement joins TRBV5-1 to TRBJ2-2; D is uncertain. The CDR3 sequence is 15 residues long. Deletions cut 6 bases from V and 4 bases from J, with 16 bases between. CDR1 is SGHRS and CDR2 is YFSETQ in the germline V gene. CDR3 region: CASTTNRVGTGELFF. Written as DNA, the CDR3 is TGCGCCAGCACAACCAATCGGGTGGGCACCGGGGAGCTGTTTTTT.

This clone occurred once. The V and J genes are TRBV19 and TRBJ1-2; D call uncertain. V was trimmed by 5 bases and J by 5 bases, leaving 15 bases between them. Germline loops: CDR1 LNHDA, CDR2 SQIVND (reference sequence). This CDR3 is built from 14 residues. CDR3 sequence reads: CASSPGGGNYGYTF. The CDR3 DNA reads TGTGCCAGTAGTCCAGGAGGTGGAAATTATGGCTACACCTTC. Combining the CDR3 with reference TRBV19 and TRBJ1-2 gives the whole variable domain DGGITQSPKYLFRKEGQNVTLSCEQNLNHDAMYWYRQDPGQGLRLIYYSQIVNDFQKGDIAEGYSVSREKKESFPLTVTSAQKNPTAFYLCASSPGGGNYGYTFGSGTRLTVV.

The chain couples TRBV7-2 to TRBJ2-3; 10 nucleotides agree with TRBD2. Germline values: CDR1 SGHTA, CDR2 FQGNSA. V lost 0 bases to trimming and J lost 5 bases; unmatched junction nucleotides: 5. CDR3 length: 16 residues. The CDR3: CASSLASGGALDTQYF. DNA of the CDR3: TGTGCCAGCAGCTTAGCCAGCGGGGGGGCCCTAGATACGCAGTATTTT. Complete variable domain (other parts from reference TRBV7-2 and TRBJ2-3): GAGVSQSPSNKVTEKGKDVELRCDPISGHTALYWYRQSLGQGLEFLIYFQGNSAPDKSGLPSDRFSAERTGGSVSTLTIQRTQQEDSAVYLCASSLASGGALDTQYFGPGTRLTVL.

The chain employs TRBV19 and TRBJ2-1; 9 bases fit TRBD2. In germline, CDR1 is LNHDA, CDR2 SQIVND (reference sequence). This CDR3 is built from 16 residues. Trimming cost V 8 bases and J 8 bases; bases outside gene matches: 16. For the CDR3, the DNA is TGTGCCAGTCGGAGCGCAACTAGCGGGCCCAGAGATGAGCAGTTCTTC. It translates to CASRSATSGPRDEQFF.

The CDR3 protein is CASTTGVGGYTF. The DNA for the CDR3 is TGCGCCAGCACCACAGGGGTCGGTGGCTACACCTTC. The chain carries TRBV10-2 and TRBJ1-2; 7 nucleotides align to TRBD1. V shed 7 bases, J shed 7 bases, and the junction held 6 bases outside the gene matches. This CDR3 is 12 amino acids long. In germline, CDR1 is WSHSY, CDR2 SAAADI.

The chain uses TRBV4-1 and TRBJ2-7; 9 bases are a match to TRBD2. Trimming removed 1 base from V and 2 bases from J; junction bases left unmatched: 3. The V gene's germline CDR1 is MGHRA and CDR2 YSYEKL. The CDR3 contains 15 residues. This CDR3 reads CASSQATSGTYEQYF. The CDR3 coding sequence is TGCGCCAGCAGCCAAGCGACTAGCGGTACCTACGAGCAGTACTTC.

V is TRBV29-1 and J is TRBJ1-6, with no clear D. V was trimmed by 4 bases and J by 8 bases, leaving 15 bases between them. The length of the CDR3 is 14 residues. Germline loops: CDR1 SQVTM, CDR2 ANQGSEA. The chain's CDR3 is CSVALAGGDSPLHF. The DNA of the CDR3 is TGCAGCGTTGCCCTGGCGGGAGGAGATTCACCCCTCCACTTT.

The rearrangement links TRBV27 to TRBJ2-3; 10 positions agree with TRBD2. The CDR3 runs 16 residues. V was pared by 2 bases and J by 4 bases, with 6 bases of the junction left unmatched. Per germline, CDR1 MNHEY and CDR2 SMNVEV (reference sequence). CDR3 coding DNA: TGTGCCAGCAGTTTAACCCCCAGCGGGGGGGCAGATACGCAGTATTTT. This sequence encodes CASSLTPSGGADTQYF.

The J gene is TRBJ1-1, the V gene TRBV6-1; D gene ambiguous. Germline CDR1 is MNHNS and CDR2 is SASEGT. The CDR3 is made up of 11 amino acids. Trimming removed 3 bases from V and 7 bases from J, with 6 bases in between. The CDR3: CASSDGLEAFF. The DNA for the CDR3 is TGTGCCAGCAGTGACGGTCTTGAAGCTTTCTTT.

The J gene is TRBJ1-1, the V gene TRBV9; 10 bases match TRBD1. This CDR3 is built from 14 residues. V trimming: 4 bases; J trimming: 2 bases; junction bases outside the gene matches: 2. Germline V lookup: CDR1 SGDLS, CDR2 YYNGEE. CDR3 loop: CASSRTGGNTEAFF. CDR3 DNA sequence: TGTGCCAGCAGCCGGACAGGGGGAAACACTGAAGCTTTCTTT.

J is TRBJ2-1 and V is TRBV7-9; TRBD2 matches at 9 bases. The V segment lost 4 bases and the J segment 9 bases; nucleotides outside the gene matches: 13. Germline lookup yields CDR1 SEHNR and CDR2 FQNEAQ (reference sequence). The CDR3 contains 16 residues. CDR3 sequence: CASSSSSGGLKGEQFF. As DNA, the CDR3 is TGTGCCAGCAGCTCCTCGAGCGGGGGGTTGAAAGGTGAGCAGTTCTTC.

The chain links TRBV29-1 to TRBJ1-2; TRBD1 matches at 9 bases. This CDR3 has 13 amino acids. Unmatched junction bases numbered 6, after V lost 6 bases and J lost 4 bases. Germline CDR1 reads SQVTM; CDR2 reads ANQGSEA. DNA for the CDR3: TGCAGCGTGATGGGACAGGGAGTCTATGGCTACACCTTC. This codes for CSVMGQGVYGYTF.

The V call is TRBV7-6, the J call TRBJ2-7; D is possibly TRBD1 (5 bases). Trimming removed 5 bases from V and 5 bases from J, with 10 bases in between. This CDR3 has 12 residues. Germline CDR1 is SGHVS and CDR2 is FNYEAQ. CDR3 in DNA: TGTGCCAGCAGCATCAGGGATCACGAGCAGTACTTC. Translating it yields CASSIRDHEQYF.

The chain joins TRBV30 to TRBJ1-2, with 7 bases aligning to TRBD1. This CDR3 comprises 14 residues. The germline V gene encodes CDR1 GTSNPN and CDR2 SVGIG (reference sequence). Trimming removed 8 bases from V and 3 bases from J; junction bases left unmatched: 12. In DNA form, the CDR3 reads TGTGCCCGAAAAAGTAGGGGACAGCACTATGGCTACACCTTC. Translating it yields CARKSRGQHYGYTF.

This clone was observed a handful of times. The gene calls are TRBV2 and TRBJ1-5; 8 bases line up with TRBD1. The ends lost 10 bases at V and 4 bases at J; junction bases unmatched: 3. Germline-derived CDR1 and CDR2 are SNHLY and FYNNEI. This CDR3 is built from 12 residues. The CDR3 loop reads CAIRQGNQPQHF. CDR3 sequence (DNA): TGTGCCATCAGACAGGGGAATCAGCCCCAGCATTTT.

The chain has TRBV5-5 and TRBJ1-5; the D is unclear. CDR1 and CDR2 from the germline V gene are SGHKS and YYEKEE (reference sequence). CDR3 length: 13 residues. V was trimmed by 5 bases and J by 6 bases, leaving 12 bases between them. CDR3 region: CASSRLASQPQHF. DNA for the CDR3: TGTGCCAGCAGTCGGCTGGCTAGTCAGCCCCAGCATTTT. The full variable domain, in which reference TRBV5-5 and TRBJ1-5 provide the parts outside the CDR3, is DAGVTQSPTHLIKTRGQQVTLRCSPISGHKSVSWYQQVLGQGPQFIFQYYEKEERGRGNFPDRFSARQFPNYSSELNVNALLLGDSALYLCASSRLASQPQHFGDGTRLSIL.